This TCR beta chain was observed in a study of neoadjuvant nivolumab and ipilimumab in lung cancer. The protocol was immunoSEQ multiplex PCR, while the TCRdb copy is restricted to in-frame clones and leaves out a portion. The repertoire holds 13,000 or so clones, 95% seen once, with under 3% in the top ten. This CDR3 region has 17 residues. Trimming removed 0 bases from V and 1 base from J, with 13 bases in between. The germline V gene has CDR1 LNHNV and CDR2 YYDKDF (reference sequence). Findings and limits, study-wide: TCR clonality did not significantly correlate with pathologic tumor regression. TCR richness and clonality were higher in tumors than adjacent uninvolved lung. TCR receptors were sequenced in few samples.

Worth noting for this clone: Its antigen is as yet unknown.

The clonotype comes from an adult with non-small cell lung cancer. The sequencing here drew on peripheral blood, taken after neoadjuvant nivolumab, alone or with ipilimumab, at or shortly before surgery. The chain has TRBV15 and TRBJ1-5; possibly TRBD1 for D (6 bases). CDR3 DNA: TGTGCCACCAGCAGAGATTACCCAGGGGCAAGCAATCAGCCCCAGCATTTT. This translates into CATSRDYPGASNQPQHF.